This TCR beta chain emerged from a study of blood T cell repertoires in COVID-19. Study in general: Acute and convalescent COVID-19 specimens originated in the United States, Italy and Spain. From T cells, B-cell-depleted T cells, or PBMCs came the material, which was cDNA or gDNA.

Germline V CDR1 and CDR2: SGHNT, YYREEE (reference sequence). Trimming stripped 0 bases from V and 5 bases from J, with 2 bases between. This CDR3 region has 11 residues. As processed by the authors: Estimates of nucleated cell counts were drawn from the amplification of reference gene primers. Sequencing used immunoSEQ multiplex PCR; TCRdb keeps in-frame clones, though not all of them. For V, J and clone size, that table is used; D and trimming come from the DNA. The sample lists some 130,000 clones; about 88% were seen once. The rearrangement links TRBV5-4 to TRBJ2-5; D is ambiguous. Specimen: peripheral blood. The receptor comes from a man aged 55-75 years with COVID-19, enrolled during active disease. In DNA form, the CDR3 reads TGTGCCAGCAGCTTGGCTGAGACCCAGTACTTC. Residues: CASSLAETQYF.